The 9 T cell receptor beta chains below all came from one sample that was sequenced in a study of Ad26.COV2.S vaccination and SARS-CoV-2 variants. Assay used: immunoSEQ multiplex PCR; TCRdb lists only in-frame clones, some missing. The table shows hundreds of thousands of clones, with approximately 83% occurring only once. Described treatment: 19 received Ad26.COV2.S at low or high dose, single or two shots; several received placebo; per-sample allocation not given. Collection of samples fell on day 63 after the first vaccine or placebo injection. Here the sequenced sample was peripheral blood, taken in a trial of Ad26.COV2.S vaccine versus placebo. Receptors originate from a person between 18 and 59 years old who received the Ad26.COV2.S COVID-19 vaccine or a placebo.

The chain carries TRBV4-3 and TRBJ2-5; 10 bases line up with TRBD2. The CDR3 runs to 19 residues. V lost 1 base to trimming and J lost 4 bases; unmatched junction nucleotides: 15. The V gene's germline CDR1 is LGHNA and CDR2 YSLEER. CDR3 in amino acids: CASSQGPALSGGIGETQYF. The CDR3, as DNA: TGCGCCAGCAGCCAAGGGCCCGCCCTTAGCGGGGGGATTGGAGAGACCCAGTACTTC.

This rearrangement joins TRBV7-2 to TRBJ1-1, with D perhaps matching TRBD1 (5 bases). V dropped 5 bases and J dropped 0 bases, with 16 bases sitting between them. The CDR3 runs 16 residues. CDR1 is SGHTA, CDR2 FQGNSA, per germline. CDR3 in DNA: TGTGCCAGCAGCCCACACGCAGGACAATTGAACACTGAAGCTTTCTTT. Its translation: CASSPHAGQLNTEAFF. Complete variable domain (other parts from reference TRBV7-2 and TRBJ1-1): GAGVSQSPSNKVTEKGKDVELRCDPISGHTALYWYRQSLGQGLEFLIYFQGNSAPDKSGLPSDRFSAERTGGSVSTLTIQRTQQEDSAVYLCASSPHAGQLNTEAFFGQGTRLTVV.

The rearrangement links TRBV7-8 to TRBJ1-2; D might be TRBD1 (6 bases). This CDR3 spans 14 amino acids. In germline, CDR1 is SGHVS, CDR2 FQNEAQ. The V and J ends lost 5 bases and 8 bases respectively, with 18 bases between them. As DNA, the CDR3 is TGTGCCAGCAGCCCCAGGACTCCAGGGGCAGGCTACACCTTC. It codes for CASSPRTPGAGYTF.

This clone was observed once. This chain joins TRBV18 and TRBJ1-1; maybe TRBD1 (5 bases). CDR1 is KGHSH and CDR2 is LQKENI in the germline V gene. This CDR3 has 16 residues. Trimming took off 0 bases at V and 5 bases at J, with 16 bases between the two ends. Here the CDR3 DNA reads TGTGCCAGCTCACCACCGGGTTGGGCGGGGGGAACTGAAGCTTTCTTT. It translates to CASSPPGWAGGTEAFF. Using reference TRBV18 and TRBJ1-1 for the parts outside the CDR3, the full variable domain is NAGVMQNPRHLVRRRGQEARLRCSPMKGHSHVYWYRQLPEEGLKFMVYLQKENIIDESGMPKERFSAEFPKEGPSILRIQQVVRGDSAAYFCASSPPGWAGGTEAFFGQGTRLTVV.

V is TRBV14 and J is TRBJ1-1; D ambiguous. Deletions cut 4 bases from V and 1 base from J, with 7 bases between. CDR1 and CDR2 from the germline V gene are SGHDN and FVKESK. The CDR3 is 13 amino acids. The CDR3 loop is CASSPGSNTEAFF. The CDR3 coding sequence is TGTGCCAGCAGCCCGGGATCGAACACTGAAGCTTTCTTT. The variable domain in full, completed from reference TRBV14 and TRBJ1-1, reads EAGVTQFPSHSVIEKGQTVTLRCDPISGHDNLYWYRRVMGKEIKFLLHFVKESKQDESGMPNNRFLAERTGGTYSTLKVQPAELEDSGVYFCASSPGSNTEAFFGQGTRLTVV.

The chain carries TRBV19 and TRBJ2-1; D is uncertain. The CDR3 extends over 14 amino acids. With 8 bases removed from V and 7 bases from J, the gap between germline ends came to 18 bases. Germline V gives CDR1 LNHDA, CDR2 SQIVND (reference sequence). The CDR3 sequence is CASSRNWLLNEQFF. In nucleotides, the CDR3 is TGTGCCAGTTCACGGAATTGGTTGCTGAATGAGCAGTTCTTC.

The V call is TRBV6-6, the J call TRBJ1-2; TRBD1 matches 7 bases. Germline CDR1 reads MNHNY; CDR2 reads SVGAGI (reference sequence). The CDR3 covers 15 residues. V gave up 6 bases and J gave up 5 bases; unmatched junction bases: 12. The CDR3 DNA reads as TGTGCCAGCAGGCCTGGGACAGCCCTGAGGTATGGCTACACCTTC. This sequence encodes CASRPGTALRYGYTF.

This clone appeared once. This chain uses TRBV19 with TRBJ2-1; 7 nucleotides agree with TRBD2. The CDR3 totals 13 residues. Germline V gene sequence: CDR1 LNHDA, CDR2 SQIVND (reference sequence). The V segment lost 4 bases and the J segment 8 bases; nucleotides outside the gene matches: 5. Here the CDR3 reads CASSTLAGYEQFF. The CDR3, as DNA: TGTGCCAGTAGTACCTTAGCGGGTTATGAGCAGTTCTTC.

The V gene is TRBV11-2, the J gene TRBJ1-2; a weak D match, TRBD1 (5 bases). Trimming stripped 3 bases from V and 4 bases from J, with 9 bases between. The CDR3 is 13 residues long. Looked up from germline, CDR1 is SGHAT and CDR2 is FQNNGV. CDR3 sequence (DNA): TGTGCCAGCAGCTTGGGACGGCTCTATGGCTACACCTTC. Its protein is CASSLGRLYGYTF. The full variable domain, with the rest looked up from reference TRBV11-2 and TRBJ1-2, is EAGVAQSPRYKIIEKRQSVAFWCNPISGHATLYWYQQILGQGPKLLIQFQNNGVVDDSQLPKDRFSAERLKGVDSTLKIQPAKLEDSAVYLCASSLGRLYGYTFGSGTRLTVV.